This T cell receptor beta chain was documented in a study of blood T cell repertoires in COVID-19. Original methodology: Using reference gene primer amplification, nucleated cell counts were estimated. The assay was immunoSEQ multiplex PCR, and TCRdb's table has in-frame clones only and misses some. V and J calls and clone size are those listed in that table; D and trimming were worked out from the DNA. The sample has around 300,000 clones; about nine tenths are singletons. The CDR3 contains 13 residues. The V gene's germline CDR1 is SEHNR and CDR2 FQNEAQ (reference sequence). Trimming removed 1 base at V and 3 bases at J, with 6 bases between. Participants' reported clinical history set cohort assignment. Among Cohort 3 donors, those recovered had two negative PCRs, clearance, or symptom resolution.

The chain joins TRBV7-9 to TRBJ1-1; no clear D. The origin of this receptor is a woman in her forties who had recovered from COVID-19. Material for sequencing was PBMCs or T cells enriched from blood (not recorded which). The DNA of the CDR3 is TGTGCCAGCAGCTTAGGAGGAGACACTGAAGCTTTCTTT. Encoded protein: CASSLGGDTEAFF.